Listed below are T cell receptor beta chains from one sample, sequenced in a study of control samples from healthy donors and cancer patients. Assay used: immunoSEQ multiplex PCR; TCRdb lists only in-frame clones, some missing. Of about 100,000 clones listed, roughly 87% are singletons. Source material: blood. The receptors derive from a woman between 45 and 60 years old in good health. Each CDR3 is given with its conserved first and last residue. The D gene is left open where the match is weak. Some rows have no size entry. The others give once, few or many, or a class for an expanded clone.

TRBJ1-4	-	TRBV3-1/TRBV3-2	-	CASSQGQREKLFF	TGTGCCAGCAGCCAAGGACAGCGTGAAAAACTGTTTTTT
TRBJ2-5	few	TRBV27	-	CASEGVAPPETQYF	TGTGCCAGCGAGGGCGTAGCGCCCCCCGAAACCCAGTACTTC
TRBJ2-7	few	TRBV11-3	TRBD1	CASTLVSGQGMIGEQYF	TGTGCCAGCACCCTCGTTTCGGGACAGGGGATGATAGGGGAGCAGTACTTC
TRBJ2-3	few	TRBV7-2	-	CASSLARRDTQYF	TGTGCCAGCAGCTTGGCGCGGAGAGATACGCAGTATTTT
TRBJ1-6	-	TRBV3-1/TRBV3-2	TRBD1	CASSPLGQGFYNSPLHF	TGTGCCAGCAGCCCCCTGGGACAGGGATTTTATAATTCACCCCTCCACTTT
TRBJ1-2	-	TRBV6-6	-	CASSYSGSYGYTF	TGTGCCAGCAGTTACTCGGGGTCCTATGGCTACACCTTC
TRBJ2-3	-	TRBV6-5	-	CASSLGFPAEGDTQYF	TGTGCCAGCAGTTTAGGTTTCCCCGCGGAGGGAGATACGCAGTATTTT
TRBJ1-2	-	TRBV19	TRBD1	CASNPGTGGASNYGYTF	TGTGCCAGTAACCCCGGGACAGGGGGCGCTTCTAACTATGGCTACACCTTC
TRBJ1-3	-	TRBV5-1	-	CASSPARGDGNTIYF	TGCGCCAGCAGCCCGGCACGGGGAGATGGGAACACCATATATTTT
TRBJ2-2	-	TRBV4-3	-	CASSLFGTGTGELFF	TGCGCCAGCAGCCTCTTTGGTACCGGGACCGGGGAGCTGTTTTTT
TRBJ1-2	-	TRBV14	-	CASSPRLGTPYGYTF	TGTGCCAGCAGCCCAAGGCTGGGCACCCCCTATGGCTACACCTTC
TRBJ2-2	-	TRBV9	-	CASSQEQRRYENTGELFF	TGTGCCAGCAGCCAAGAACAAAGACGGTACGAAAACACCGGGGAGCTGTTTTTT
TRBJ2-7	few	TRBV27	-	CASSLYPSYEQYF	TGTGCCAGCAGTCTATACCCTTCCTACGAGCAGTACTTC
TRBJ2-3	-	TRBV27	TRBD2	CASSLSIAGGQYF	TGTGCCAGCAGTTTATCGATAGCGGGAGGGCAGTATTTT
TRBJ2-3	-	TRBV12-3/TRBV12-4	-	CASSSLPDTQYF	TGTGCCAGCAGCTCCCTCCCAGATACGCAGTATTTT
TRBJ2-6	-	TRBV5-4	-	CASSSGTTSGANVLTF	TGTGCCAGCAGCTCCGGGACAACCTCTGGGGCCAACGTCCTGACTTTC
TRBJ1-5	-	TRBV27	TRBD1	CASRKGGGTGGHSNQPQHF	TGTGCCAGCAGAAAGGGTGGTGGAACAGGGGGTCATAGCAATCAGCCCCAGCATTTT
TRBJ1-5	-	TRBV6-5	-	CASGERGQPQHF	TGTGCCAGCGGCGAGAGGGGACAGCCCCAGCATTTT
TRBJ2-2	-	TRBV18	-	CASSPGIAMTNTGELFF	TGTGCCAGCTCACCGGGGATAGCCATGACGAACACCGGGGAGCTGTTTTTT
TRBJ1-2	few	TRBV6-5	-	CASSSQGSGYGYTF	TGTGCCAGCAGTTCCCAGGGATCTGGCTATGGCTACACCTTC
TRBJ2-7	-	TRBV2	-	CASRGGDFPYEQYF	TGTGCCAGCAGAGGAGGGGACTTTCCCTACGAGCAGTACTTC
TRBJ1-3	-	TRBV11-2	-	CASSRDFSGNTIYF	TGTGCCAGCAGCAGGGACTTCTCTGGAAACACCATATATTTT
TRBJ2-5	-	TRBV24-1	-	CATSDLKVAGTEKETQYF	TGTGCCACCAGTGATTTGAAGGTTGCCGGGACGGAAAAAGAGACCCAGTACTTC
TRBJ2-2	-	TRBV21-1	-	CASSNPGTGNTGELFF	TGTGCCAGCAGCAATCCCGGGACAGGGAACACCGGGGAGCTGTTTTTT
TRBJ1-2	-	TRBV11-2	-	CASSLSGGDYGYTF	TGTGCCAGCAGCTTATCGGGAGGGGACTATGGCTACACCTTC
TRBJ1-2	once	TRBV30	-	CAAAGSNYGYTF	TGTGCGGCGGCGGGTTCCAACTATGGCTACACCTTC
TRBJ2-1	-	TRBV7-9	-	CASSFPGTNPHEQFF	TGTGCCAGCAGCTTCCCCGGGACCAACCCCCATGAGCAGTTCTTC
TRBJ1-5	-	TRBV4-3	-	CASSQDLGTINQPQHF	TGCGCCAGCAGCCAAGATTTAGGGACCATAAATCAGCCCCAGCATTTT
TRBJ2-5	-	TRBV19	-	CASSPGRVGQETQYF	TGTGCCAGTAGTCCTGGCCGGGTGGGGCAAGAGACCCAGTACTTC
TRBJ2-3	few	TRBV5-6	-	CASSWGDTQYF	TGTGCCAGCAGCTGGGGCGATACGCAGTATTTT
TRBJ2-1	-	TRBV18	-	CASSQLGGFGNEQFF	TGTGCCAGCTCCCAACTAGGGGGATTCGGCAATGAGCAGTTCTTC
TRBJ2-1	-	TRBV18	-	CASSLGQNNEQFF	TGTGCCAGCTCACTAGGACAGAACAATGAGCAGTTCTTC
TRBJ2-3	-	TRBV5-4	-	CASSLAADTQYF	TGTGCCAGCAGCTTGGCGGCAGATACGCAGTATTTT
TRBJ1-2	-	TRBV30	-	CAWSVSNFYGYTF	TGTGCCTGGAGTGTATCGAACTTCTATGGCTACACCTTC
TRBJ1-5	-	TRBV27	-	CASSWWLGQPQHF	TGTGCCAGCAGTTGGTGGTTGGGTCAGCCCCAGCATTTT
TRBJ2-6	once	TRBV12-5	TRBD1	CASRQGSNVLTF	TGTGCTAGCAGACAGGGCTCCAACGTCCTGACTTTC
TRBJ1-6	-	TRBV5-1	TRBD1	CASSFLPGTGRAAYNSPLHF	TGCGCCAGCAGCTTTCTTCCCGGGACAGGGCGTGCGGCTTATAATTCACCCCTCCACTTT
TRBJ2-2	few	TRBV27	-	CACKRNANTGELFF	TGTGCATGCAAACGGAACGCGAACACCGGGGAGCTGTTTTTT
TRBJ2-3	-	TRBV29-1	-	CSVRTDGDTQYF	TGCAGCGTTCGGACGGATGGCGATACGCAGTATTTT
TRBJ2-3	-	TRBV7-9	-	CASKGRRMAPPDTQYF	TGTGCCAGCAAGGGTAGGCGAATGGCACCGCCAGATACGCAGTATTTT
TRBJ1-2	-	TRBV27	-	CASSLSRGFYGYTF	TGTGCCAGCAGTTTATCCAGGGGATTCTATGGCTACACCTTC
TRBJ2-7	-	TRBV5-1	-	CASSMADISYEQYF	TGCGCCAGCAGCATGGCGGACATTTCCTACGAGCAGTACTTC
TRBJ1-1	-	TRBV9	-	CASSVSAVNTEAFF	TGTGCCAGCAGCGTATCAGCAGTGAACACTGAAGCTTTCTTT
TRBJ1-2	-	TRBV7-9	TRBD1	CASSAQGTGGYTF	TGTGCCAGCAGCGCACAGGGGACAGGGGGCTACACCTTC
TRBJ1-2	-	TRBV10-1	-	CASSESSPRGPLVRHGYTF	TGCGCCAGCAGTGAGTCGAGTCCCAGGGGACCCTTGGTGCGGCATGGCTACACCTTC
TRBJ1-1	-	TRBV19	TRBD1	CASSIDLSGGTEAFF	TGTGCCAGTAGTATCGACCTGTCAGGGGGCACTGAAGCTTTCTTT
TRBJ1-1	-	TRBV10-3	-	CAISGQGSKNTEAFF	TGTGCCATCAGTGGGCAAGGGAGTAAGAACACTGAAGCTTTCTTT
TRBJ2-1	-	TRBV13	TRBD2	CASSPGLAEANEQFF	TGTGCCAGCAGCCCCGGACTAGCGGAGGCCAATGAGCAGTTCTTC
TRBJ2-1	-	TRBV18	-	CASSPKGGGTYNEQFF	TGTGCCAGCTCACCAAAGGGGGGAGGTACCTACAATGAGCAGTTCTTC